This T cell receptor beta chain comes out of a study of blood T cell repertoires in COVID-19. Study in general: The analysed material was cDNA or gDNA that came from T cells, B-cell-depleted T cells, or PBMCs.

The germline gives CDR1 SEHNR, CDR2 FQNEAQ (reference sequence). V was shortened by 5 bases and J by 6 bases, with 12 bases between the two germline ends. The CDR3 has 13 amino acids. This clone was detected only once. The method was immunoSEQ multiplex PCR; TCRdb's version includes in-frame clones alone and lacks a portion of them. The repertoire consists of roughly 300,000 clones, with over 75% occurring once and the leading ten covering more than 10%. Input material: peripheral blood. The chain recombines TRBV7-9 with TRBJ2-3; tentative D call: TRBD1 (5 bases). This receptor was obtained from a human donor in a cohort sampled during active COVID-19. CDR3 nucleotide sequence: TGTGCCAGCAGCGATCAGGGTCCCGATACGCAGTATTTT. Translation: CASSDQGPDTQYF.